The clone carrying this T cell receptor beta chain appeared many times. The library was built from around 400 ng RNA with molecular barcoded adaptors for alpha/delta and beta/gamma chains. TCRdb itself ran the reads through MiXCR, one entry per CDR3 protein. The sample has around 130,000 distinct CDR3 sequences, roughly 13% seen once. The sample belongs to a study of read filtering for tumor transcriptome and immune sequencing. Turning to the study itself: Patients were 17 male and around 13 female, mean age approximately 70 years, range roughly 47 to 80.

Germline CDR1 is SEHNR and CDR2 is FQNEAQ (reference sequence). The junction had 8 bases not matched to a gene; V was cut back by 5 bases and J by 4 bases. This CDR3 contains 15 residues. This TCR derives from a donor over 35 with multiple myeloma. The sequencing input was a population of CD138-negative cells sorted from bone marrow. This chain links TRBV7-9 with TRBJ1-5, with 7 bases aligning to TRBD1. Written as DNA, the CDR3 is TGTGCCAGCAGCCAACAAGACAGGGATAATCAGCCCCAGCATTTT. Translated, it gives CASSQQDRDNQPQHF.